The 26 T cell receptor beta chains below were found in one sample sequenced in a study of T cell responses to AZD1222 COVID-19 vaccine. Using immunoSEQ multiplex PCR, the repertoire was profiled, and TCRdb retains in-frame clones only, with some absent. The table has fewer than 150,000 clones, 85% to 95% seen once. The starting material was peripheral blood, obtained 28 days after the second AZD1222 dose. These receptors all come from an adult who received the AZD1222 COVID-19 vaccine.

The V call is TRBV12-3 or TRBV12-4, the J call TRBJ1-2, with TRBD1 as a possible D gene (6 bases). This CDR3 contains 12 residues. V shed 5 bases and J shed 10 bases, with 14 bases lying between them. CDR3 sequence (DNA): TGTGCCAGCAGTCCAGGACAGAGGGACTACACCTTC. Protein product: CASSPGQRDYTF.

V and J are TRBV6-2 or TRBV6-3 and TRBJ1-1; D remains ambiguous. V lost 2 bases and J 11 bases, leaving 12 bases between the germline ends. CDR3 length equals 12 residues. Germline loops: CDR1 MNHEY, CDR2 SVGEGT. CDR3 bases: TGTGCCAGCAGTTACCCGCAAAAGTGGGCTTTCTTT. Protein sequence: CASSYPQKWAFF.

In this sample, this clone turned up once. V gene TRBV7-2 combines with J gene TRBJ1-1, with a weak D call TRBD1 (6 bases). Between the trimmed V and J ends, which lost 3 bases and 6 bases, there was a span of 14 bases. Germline assignment: CDR1 SGHTA and CDR2 FQGNSA. The CDR3 covers 14 residues. CDR3 in DNA: TGTGCCAGCAGCTTCCGGGACAACGTCCCTGAAGCTTTCTTT. Protein: CASSFRDNVPEAFF. Based on the CDR3 plus reference TRBV7-2 and TRBJ1-1, the full variable domain is GAGVSQSPSNKVTEKGKDVELRCDPISGHTALYWYRQSLGQGLEFLIYFQGNSAPDKSGLPSDRFSAERTGGSVSTLTIQRTQQEDSAVYLCASSFRDNVPEAFFGQGTRLTVV.

This clone was counted once. This chain joins TRBV28 and TRBJ1-3; TRBD1 is a possible D gene (6 bases). Trimming pared 6 bases from V and 8 bases from J, leaving 20 bases between. Germline V gives CDR1 MDHEN, CDR2 SYDVKM. This CDR3 is 15 amino acids long. The CDR3 region has the DNA TGTGCCAGCAGAGCCCCCGGGGGCCCGAGGGACACCATATATTTT. Protein: CASRAPGGPRDTIYF.

This sequence joins TRBV5-4 and TRBJ1-1, with a weak D call TRBD1 (5 bases). The CDR3 contains 16 residues. The germline V and J ends were trimmed by 5 bases and 3 bases, with 20 bases remaining between them. CDR1 and CDR2 (germline): SGHNT, YYREEE (reference sequence). CDR3 nucleotide sequence: TGTGCCAGCAGGATGACAGTCGGGGCATTGGACACTGAAGCTTTCTTT. Translating it yields CASRMTVGALDTEAFF. The full variable domain, rest sourced from reference TRBV5-4 and TRBJ1-1, is ETGVTQSPTHLIKTRGQQVTLRCSSQSGHNTVSWYQQALGQGPQFIFQYYREEENGRGNFPPRFSGLQFPNYSSELNVNALELDDSALYLCASRMTVGALDTEAFFGQGTRLTVV.

The chain combines TRBV11-3 with TRBJ1-2; D uncertain. The CDR3 is 16 residues long. V was clipped by 1 base and J by 2 bases, with 14 bases between them. Germline V gene data show CDR1 as SGHNT and CDR2 as YENEEA. CDR3: CASSLGLLLGNYGYTF. As DNA, the CDR3 is TGTGCCAGCAGCTTAGGTCTTTTGTTGGGGAACTATGGCTACACCTTC.

This clone showed up just once. The J gene is TRBJ1-2, the V gene TRBV12-3 or TRBV12-4; 7 bases are a match to TRBD1. Trimming at V came to 3 bases and at J to 6 bases, leaving 4 bases not matched to a gene. The CDR3 consists of 13 residues. CDR3 coding DNA: TGTGCCAGCAGTTTGTACAGGGGAGATGGCTACACCTTC. Translation gives CASSLYRGDGYTF.

The chain is built from TRBV19 and TRBJ1-2; 10 positions match TRBD1. J was trimmed by 3 bases and V by 5 bases; bases with no gene match: 9. The CDR3 covers 16 residues. CDR1 is LNHDA and CDR2 is SQIVND in the germline V gene (reference sequence). The CDR3 sequence: CASSRTGGISDYGYTF. CDR3 DNA: TGTGCCAGTAGTCGGACAGGGGGGATTAGTGACTATGGCTACACCTTC. The entire variable domain, with the rest obtained from reference TRBV19 and TRBJ1-2, is as follows: DGGITQSPKYLFRKEGQNVTLSCEQNLNHDAMYWYRQDPGQGLRLIYYSQIVNDFQKGDIAEGYSVSREKKESFPLTVTSAQKNPTAFYLCASSRTGGISDYGYTFGSGTRLTVV.

A single count supports this clone. The chain employs TRBV7-9 and TRBJ1-2, with 8 positions matching TRBD1. The germline V gene has CDR1 SEHNR and CDR2 FQNEAQ (reference sequence). This CDR3 has 14 amino acids. Trimming took 5 bases from V and 6 from J; bases not matched to a gene: 8. CDR3 nucleotides: TGTGCCAGCAGCCCACCGGGACAGGCTGATGGCTACACCTTC. Its translation: CASSPPGQADGYTF.

The V gene is TRBV10-3, the J gene TRBJ1-5; D remains unclear. This CDR3 comprises 15 residues. Germline CDR1 and CDR2: ENHRY and SYGVKD. Trimming cost V 1 base and J 3 bases, with 10 bases left between them. CDR3 sequence: CAISEFGLDNQPQHF. The CDR3 DNA reads as TGTGCCATCAGTGAGTTCGGGCTGGACAATCAGCCCCAGCATTTT.

The chain joins TRBV5-4 to TRBJ2-1; 8 bases agree with TRBD2. CDR1 is SGHNT, CDR2 YYREEE, per germline (reference sequence). The CDR3 is made up of 17 amino acids. The trim removed 5 bases at V and 6 bases at J, leaving 16 bases unmatched. The CDR3 DNA reads as TGTGCCAGCAGTATGGCCTCAGGTCGGGGGGGCCGCAATGAGCAGTTCTTC. The encoded protein is CASSMASGRGGRNEQFF.

This clone was recorded once. The rearrangement uses TRBV28 and TRBJ1-2; 7 nucleotides align to TRBD1. This CDR3 has 16 residues. The J segment lost 4 bases and the V segment lost 5 bases, leaving 13 bases of the junction unmatched. The germline V gene has CDR1 MDHEN and CDR2 SYDVKM. In nucleotides, the CDR3 is TGTGCCAGCAGTCTGTTTATGGGGGACAGACTCTATGGCTACACCTTC. This sequence encodes CASSLFMGDRLYGYTF.

The chain is built from TRBV5-1 and TRBJ1-4; weak D call: TRBD1 (5 bases). Trimming took 0 bases from V and 5 from J, leaving 11 bases between them. Germline V gives CDR1 SGHRS, CDR2 YFSETQ. The CDR3 has 15 amino acids. CDR3 protein: CASSLADRQNEKLFF. In DNA form, the CDR3 reads TGCGCCAGCAGCTTGGCCGACAGACAGAATGAAAAACTGTTTTTT.

The V gene is TRBV15, the J gene TRBJ2-5; no clear D. The CDR3 runs to 12 residues. V lost 3 bases and J lost 4, with 6 bases in between. Germline V gene data show CDR1 as LNHNV and CDR2 as YYDKDF (reference sequence). The CDR3, as DNA: TGTGCCACCAGCAGTGATCGAGAGACCCAGTACTTC. This codes for CATSSDRETQYF.

The chain employs TRBV6-1 and TRBJ1-1; D remains unclear. CDR1 is MNHNS and CDR2 is SASEGT in the germline V gene. Trimming pared 3 bases from V and 4 bases from J, leaving 18 bases between. The CDR3 spans 16 residues. CDR3 DNA: TGTGCCAGCAGTGAGGGGTGGGGAAAGGGTCGCACTGAAGCTTTCTTT. This translates into CASSEGWGKGRTEAFF.

This chain uses TRBV6-5 with TRBJ1-2, with 7 bases fitting TRBD1. Germline-derived CDR1 and CDR2 are MNHEY and SVGAGI. This CDR3 spans 14 amino acids. The V gene end was trimmed by 5 bases and the J gene end by 3 bases; junction bases not matched to a gene: 6. The CDR3 DNA reads as TGTGCCAGCAGTAAACAGGGGAGCTACTATGGCTACACCTTC. Translation gives CASSKQGSYYGYTF.

The V call is TRBV5-1, the J call TRBJ2-5; a weak D match, TRBD2 (5 bases). The CDR3 runs to 16 residues. The V end was cut by 0 bases, the J end by 5 bases, with 17 bases between. Germline loops: CDR1 SGHRS, CDR2 YFSETQ. The DNA for the CDR3 is TGCGCCAGCAGCTTGGATCCCTCACAAGGAGGCGAGACCCAGTACTTC. Protein: CASSLDPSQGGETQYF.

The chain recombines TRBV5-1 with TRBJ2-2; 9 bases are shared with TRBD1. The CDR3 runs to 15 residues. Unmatched junction bases numbered 1, after V lost 3 bases and J lost 1 base. Per germline, CDR1 SGHRS and CDR2 YFSETQ. The CDR3 sequence is CASSSGQGNTGELFF. CDR3 sequence (DNA): TGCGCCAGCAGCTCGGGACAGGGGAACACCGGGGAGCTGTTTTTT.

This clone was observed a single time. CDR3 nucleotides: TGTGCCTGGAGAGTGGATAGACGGCGCCGACCTAACACTGAAGCTTTCTTT. Translation gives CAWRVDRRRRPNTEAFF. V and J are TRBV30 and TRBJ1-1; D gene uncertain. V lost 3 bases to trimming and J lost 2 bases, with 22 bases between them. The CDR3 length is 17 residues. Germline CDR1 GTSNPN, CDR2 SVGIG (reference sequence). Drawing the rest from reference TRBV30 and TRBJ1-1, the complete variable domain is SQTIHQWPATLVQPVGSPLSLECTVEGTSNPNLYWYRQAAGRGLQLLFYSVGIGQISSEVPQNLSASRPQDRQFILSSKKLLLSDSGFYLCAWRVDRRRRPNTEAFFGQGTRLTVV.

The rearrangement joins TRBV28 to TRBJ2-2, with 7 bases fitting TRBD2. Germline-derived CDR1 and CDR2 are MDHEN and SYDVKM. Losses at the gene ends were 2 bases for V and 3 bases for J; bases not matched to a gene: 6. The CDR3 has 16 residues. The CDR3 sequence: CASSLAGRGYTGELFF. CDR3 in DNA: TGTGCCAGCAGTTTAGCTGGGCGGGGGTACACCGGGGAGCTGTTTTTT.

J is TRBJ1-5 and V is TRBV10-3; perhaps TRBD1 as D (5 bases). The CDR3 consists of 13 residues. CDR1 and CDR2 from the germline V gene are ENHRY and SYGVKD. Deletions cut 8 bases from V and 7 bases from J, with 15 bases between. CDR3 nucleotide sequence: TGTGCCATCGGGGGAGGGGAGAAACAGCCCCAGCATTTT. Translating gives CAIGGGEKQPQHF.

The chain is built from TRBV4-1 and TRBJ2-1; 12 bases map to TRBD2. Per the germline V gene, CDR1 is MGHRA and CDR2 is YSYEKL. The length of the CDR3 is 17 residues. The V and J ends lost 4 bases and 4 bases, in that order; junction bases with no gene match: 8. The CDR3 nucleotides are TGCGCCAGCAGCCTAGACGAGACTAGCGGGGGTTACAATGAGCAGTTCTTC. Its protein product is CASSLDETSGGYNEQFF.

The V and J genes are TRBV2 and TRBJ2-3; TRBD2 matches 16 bases. V gave up 5 bases and J gave up 2 bases; unmatched junction bases: 10. The CDR3 runs 19 residues. The germline gives CDR1 SNHLY, CDR2 FYNNEI. The CDR3 is CASSTPGLAGGPVTDTQYF. CDR3 DNA: TGTGCCAGCAGTACCCCGGGACTAGCGGGGGGGCCGGTCACAGATACGCAGTATTTT.

The V gene is TRBV7-8, the J gene TRBJ2-5; 10 bases fit TRBD1. The CDR3 length is 17 residues. V trimming: 5 bases; J trimming: 4 bases; junction bases outside the gene matches: 13. Germline CDR1 and CDR2: SGHVS and FQNEAQ. In DNA, the CDR3 is TGTGCCAGCAGCGTAGGTTGGGGACAGGGGCCCCTAGAGACCCAGTACTTC. Its protein product is CASSVGWGQGPLETQYF.

The rearrangement joins TRBV4-1 to TRBJ1-3; no clear D. Looked up from germline, CDR1 is MGHRA and CDR2 is YSYEKL. Deletions cut 0 bases from V and 2 bases from J, with 11 bases between. The CDR3 runs to 16 residues. The CDR3 region has the DNA TGCGCCAGCAGCCAAGAGAGGGTTAGAGCTGGAAACACCATATATTTT. It yields the protein CASSQERVRAGNTIYF.

This chain links TRBV5-1 with TRBJ2-2; no firm D call. The CDR3 loop spans 15 amino acids. Deletions cut 6 bases from V and 0 bases from J, with 12 bases between. Germline V gives CDR1 SGHRS, CDR2 YFSETQ. The CDR3 sequence: CASIVDISNTGELFF. The CDR3 DNA follows: TGCGCCAGCATTGTTGATATTTCGAACACCGGGGAGCTGTTTTTT.